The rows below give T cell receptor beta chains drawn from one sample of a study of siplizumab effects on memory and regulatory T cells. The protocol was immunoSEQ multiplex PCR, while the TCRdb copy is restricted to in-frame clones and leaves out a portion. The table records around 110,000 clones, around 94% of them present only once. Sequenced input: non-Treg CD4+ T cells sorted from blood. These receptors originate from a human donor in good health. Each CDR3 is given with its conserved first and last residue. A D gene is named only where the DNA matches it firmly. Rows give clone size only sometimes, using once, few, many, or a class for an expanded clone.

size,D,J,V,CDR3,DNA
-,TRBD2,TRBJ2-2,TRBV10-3,CAISARLAGGRGGELFF,TGTGCCATCAGCGCTCGGCTAGCGGGAGGCCGGGGCGGGGAGCTGTTTTTT
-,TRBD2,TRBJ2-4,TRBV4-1,CASSPVGLADIQYF,TGCGCCAGCAGCCCAGTGGGACTAGCGGACATTCAGTACTTC
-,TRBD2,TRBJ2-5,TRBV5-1,CASSFSGRADETQYF,TGCGCCAGCAGCTTTAGCGGGAGGGCCGATGAGACCCAGTACTTC
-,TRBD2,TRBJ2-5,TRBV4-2,CASSQAGGAKGTQYF,TGTGCCAGCAGCCAAGCCGGGGGGGCTAAGGGGACCCAGTACTTC
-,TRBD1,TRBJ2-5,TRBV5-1,CASKAGGGETQYF,TGCGCCAGCAAAGCAGGGGGCGGGGAGACCCAGTACTTC
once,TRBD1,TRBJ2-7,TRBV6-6,CASSYRDRIYEQYF,TGTGCCAGCAGTTACCGGGACAGAATTTACGAGCAGTACTTC
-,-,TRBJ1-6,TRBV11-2,CASSLDFRGAHNSPLHF,TGTGCCAGCAGCTTAGATTTTAGGGGGGCCCATAATTCACCCCTCCACTTT
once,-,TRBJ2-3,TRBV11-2,CASSFGQGPTDTQYF,TGTGCCAGCAGCTTCGGGCAGGGGCCCACAGATACGCAGTATTTT
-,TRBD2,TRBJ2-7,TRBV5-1,CASRGLAGGPSGHEQYF,TGCGCCAGCAGGGGGCTAGCGGGAGGGCCGAGCGGCCACGAGCAGTACTTC
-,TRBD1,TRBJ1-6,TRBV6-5,CASRGQGQNSPLHF,TGTGCCAGCAGGGGACAGGGTCAAAATTCACCCCTCCACTTT
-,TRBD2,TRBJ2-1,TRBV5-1,CASSLASGSYNEQFF,TGCGCCAGCAGCTTGGCTAGCGGATCCTACAATGAGCAGTTCTTC
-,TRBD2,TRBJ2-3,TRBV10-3,CAISPRTSGSTDTQYF,TGTGCCATCAGCCCTCGGACTAGCGGTAGCACAGATACGCAGTATTTT
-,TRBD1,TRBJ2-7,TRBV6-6,CASSRDSQFYEQYF,TGTGCCAGCAGCCGGGACAGCCAGTTCTACGAGCAGTACTTC
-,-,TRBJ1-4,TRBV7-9,CASSATGRTNEKLFF,TGTGCCAGCAGCGCCACAGGGAGAACTAATGAAAAACTGTTTTTT
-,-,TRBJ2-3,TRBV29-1,CSVGENTQYF,TGCAGCGTTGGGGAGAATACGCAGTATTTT